This record looks at one T cell receptor (beta chain) sequence and its context. This entry is derived from a study of blood T cell repertoires in COVID-19. In the study overall: Acute and convalescent COVID-19 specimens originated in the United States, Italy and Spain. PBMCs, B-cell-depleted T cells, or T cells were the source of the cDNA or gDNA that made up the material.

Generated by immunoSEQ multiplex PCR, the TCRdb table keeps only in-frame clones and is missing some. The profile shows about 76,000 clones, roughly 85% of them singletons. Material for sequencing was peripheral blood. The clonotype originates from a man aged 50 or older with COVID-19, enrolled during active disease.

The CDR3 sequence is CASSLDRVTYEQYF. The CDR3 coding sequence is TGCGCCAGCAGCCTGGACAGGGTTACCTACGAGCAGTACTTC. This sequence joins TRBV5-1 and TRBJ2-7, with TRBD1 matching over 8 bases. Germline values: CDR1 SGHRS, CDR2 YFSETQ. This CDR3 is built from 14 residues. The ends lost 4 bases at V and 2 bases at J; junction bases unmatched: 5.